A single sample is the source of the 20 T cell receptor beta chains below, sequenced in a study of blood T cell repertoires in COVID-19. Method: immunoSEQ multiplex PCR; TCRdb's copy keeps in-frame clones and lacks some. The table lists around 69,000 clones, roughly 89% of them singletons. The source material was peripheral blood. These receptors originate from a woman in her fifties or sixties with active COVID-19.

This sequence joins TRBV3-1 (or the pseudogene TRBV3-2) and TRBJ1-4; 10 nucleotides agree with TRBD1. J was trimmed by 6 bases and V by 4 bases; bases with no gene match: 2. The CDR3 totals 14 residues. CDR1 and CDR2 (germline): LGHDT, YNNKEL (reference sequence). As DNA, the CDR3 is TGTGCCAGCAGCCGGGGACAGGGGTATGAAAAACTGTTTTTT. Translation: CASSRGQGYEKLFF.

This sequence joins TRBV3-1 (or the pseudogene TRBV3-2) and TRBJ2-7, with 7 bases fitting TRBD2. The CDR3 covers 14 residues. Germline CDR1 reads LGHDT; CDR2 reads YNNKEL (reference sequence). V was pared by 0 bases and J by 5 bases, with 4 bases of the junction left unmatched. For the CDR3, the DNA is TGTGCCAGCAGCCAAGAGCGGGGGTCGCACGAGCAGTACTTC. Residues: CASSQERGSHEQYF.

V is TRBV4-2 and J is TRBJ1-5; no clear D gene. Per germline, CDR1 LGHNA and CDR2 YNFKEQ. Trimming removed 0 bases from V and 7 bases from J, with 7 bases in between. CDR3 length: 13 amino acids. The CDR3 sequence: CASSQDPGQPQHF. CDR3 in DNA: TGTGCCAGCAGCCAAGATCCGGGACAGCCCCAGCATTTT.

The chain is built from TRBV30 and TRBJ2-1, with TRBD1 as a possible D gene (5 bases). Germline assignment: CDR1 GTSNPN and CDR2 SVGIG (reference sequence). V lost 4 bases and J lost 9, with 7 bases in between. The CDR3 is 10 amino acids. CDR3 region: CAWKRGEQFF. CDR3 bases: TGTGCCTGGAAAAGGGGTGAGCAGTTCTTC.

The chain carries TRBV14 and TRBJ2-1; 14 bases fit TRBD2. Germline-derived CDR1 and CDR2 are SGHDN and FVKESK. The CDR3 is made up of 15 amino acids. The V gene end was trimmed by 4 bases and the J gene end by 6 bases; junction bases not matched to a gene: 2. This CDR3 reads CASSPGLAGANEQFF. The CDR3 DNA reads as TGTGCCAGCAGCCCGGGACTAGCGGGAGCCAATGAGCAGTTCTTC.

This chain joins TRBV2 and TRBJ2-1, with D possibly TRBD2 on 6 matching bases. The CDR3 has 11 residues. V lost 8 bases, J lost 13 bases, and 15 bases lay in between. CDR1 is SNHLY, CDR2 FYNNEI, per germline. CDR3 DNA: TGTGCCAGCGGATCGGGGGACCTTCAGTTCTTC. It specifies CASGSGDLQFF.

The chain uses TRBV7-9 and TRBJ2-4, with 9 bases that match TRBD2. Germline V gene data show CDR1 as SEHNR and CDR2 as FQNEAQ (reference sequence). The junction had 0 bases not matched to a gene; V was cut back by 2 bases and J by 1 base. The CDR3 spans 15 residues. The CDR3 is CASSLTSGAKNIQYF. In DNA form, the CDR3 reads TGTGCCAGCAGCTTAACTAGCGGGGCCAAAAACATTCAGTACTTC.

The rearrangement links TRBV6-6 to TRBJ2-2, with D possibly being TRBD2 (5 bases). This CDR3 spans 13 amino acids. CDR1 is MNHNY and CDR2 is SVGAGI in the germline V gene (reference sequence). V was cut by 6 bases and J by 8 bases, with 13 bases left in between. CDR3 region: CASRILTRGELFF. CDR3 sequence (DNA): TGTGCCAGCAGAATACTTACTAGGGGGGAGCTGTTTTTT.

The V and J genes are TRBV5-5 and TRBJ2-7, with D possibly TRBD1 on 7 matching bases. This CDR3 spans 14 amino acids. V lost 2 bases to trimming and J lost 5 bases, with 14 bases between them. Germline V lookup: CDR1 SGHKS, CDR2 YYEKEE (reference sequence). CDR3 nucleotides: TGTGCCAGCAGCTTCATCGGCAGGGGGGACGAGCAGTACTTC. Protein product: CASSFIGRGDEQYF.

The chain joins TRBV28 to TRBJ1-5; D call uncertain. The CDR3 extends over 14 amino acids. Between the trimmed V and J ends, which lost 3 bases and 3 bases, there was a span of 9 bases. Germline CDR1 and CDR2: MDHEN and SYDVKM. CDR3 region: CASSLPGSNQPQHF. CDR3 coding DNA: TGTGCCAGCAGTTTGCCGGGTTCCAATCAGCCCCAGCATTTT.

This sequence joins TRBV27 and TRBJ2-7; TRBD1 matches 7 bases. CDR3 length equals 15 residues. Trimming removed 2 bases from V and 0 bases from J; junction bases left unmatched: 4. The germline V gene encodes CDR1 MNHEY and CDR2 SMNVEV (reference sequence). Written as DNA, the CDR3 is TGTGCCAGCAGTTTAAGGGGGCAGGGCTCCTACGAGCAGTACTTC. It encodes CASSLRGQGSYEQYF.

This chain uses TRBV9 with TRBJ2-7, with 7 bases identical to TRBD2. The germline gives CDR1 SGDLS, CDR2 YYNGEE. The CDR3 consists of 18 residues. The J segment lost 6 bases and the V segment lost 0 bases, leaving 18 bases of the junction unmatched. The CDR3 DNA is TGTGCCAGCAGCGTAGAAGGGGCAGCCGGCGGGAGATCGCCCGAGCAGTACTTC. Its protein is CASSVEGAAGGRSPEQYF.

The V call is TRBV6-5, the J call TRBJ1-5; a possible D gene is TRBD1 (6 bases). Germline V lookup: CDR1 MNHEY, CDR2 SVGAGI. V lost 5 bases to trimming and J lost 6 bases, with 17 bases between them. The CDR3 length is 15 residues. The DNA for the CDR3 is TGTGCCAGCAGTCTAGGGGCAGGGGAGGGTCAGCCCCAGCATTTT. This gives the protein CASSLGAGEGQPQHF.

The chain has TRBV4-1 and TRBJ2-3; TRBD2 matches 11 bases. Germline V gives CDR1 MGHRA, CDR2 YSYEKL. The CDR3 is made up of 16 amino acids. Trimming at V came to 2 bases and at J to 2 bases, leaving 3 bases not matched to a gene. As DNA, the CDR3 is TGCGCCAGCAGCCAACTAGCGGGAGGCATCACAGATACGCAGTATTTT. It encodes CASSQLAGGITDTQYF.

The chain recombines TRBV28 with TRBJ1-3; 8 bases match TRBD1. V shed 5 bases, J shed 4 bases, and the junction held 4 bases outside the gene matches. From germline, CDR1 is MDHEN and CDR2 SYDVKM. This CDR3 has 14 residues. The DNA for the CDR3 is TGTGCCAGCAGTGTGACAGGGGTCGGAAACACCATATATTTT. Translating gives CASSVTGVGNTIYF.

J is TRBJ2-2 and V is TRBV20-1; the match to TRBD1 covers 8 bases. This CDR3 is 15 amino acids long. Germline V gene sequence: CDR1 DFQATT, CDR2 SNEGSKA (reference sequence). V shed 3 bases and J 5 bases; nucleotides not matched to a gene: 8. CDR3 amino acids: CSASVTGGWTGELFF. The CDR3 DNA follows: TGCAGTGCTAGTGTAACAGGGGGTTGGACCGGGGAGCTGTTTTTT.

DNA for the CDR3: TGTGCCAGCAGTGAATCCAGGGCGGGAAATGAGCAGTTCTTC. This encodes CASSESRAGNEQFF. The V and J genes are TRBV2 and TRBJ2-1; possible D gene TRBD2, 6 bases. Germline values: CDR1 SNHLY, CDR2 FYNNEI. This CDR3 has 14 residues. Trimming stripped 2 bases from V and 7 bases from J, with 12 bases between.

The CDR3 spells CASSVRLAAYNEQFF. CDR3 coding DNA: TGTGCCAGCAGCGTACGGCTAGCGGCCTACAATGAGCAGTTCTTC. V and J are TRBV9 and TRBJ2-1; 7 bases map to TRBD2. This CDR3 region has 15 residues. CDR1 and CDR2 from the germline V gene are SGDLS and YYNGEE. After removal of 1 base from V and 2 bases from J, the junction contained 3 bases not matched to a gene.

The chain recombines TRBV7-3 with TRBJ2-3; 7 nucleotides agree with TRBD2. This CDR3 has 15 residues. The V segment lost 5 bases and the J segment 4 bases; nucleotides outside the gene matches: 9. The V gene's germline CDR1 is SGHTA and CDR2 FQGTGA. As DNA, the CDR3 is TGTGCCAGCAGCCGCAGCGGGGTCTCTTCAGATACGCAGTATTTT. Translation gives CASSRSGVSSDTQYF.

This chain joins TRBV5-1 and TRBJ2-5, with D perhaps matching TRBD1 (5 bases). Germline values: CDR1 SGHRS, CDR2 YFSETQ. The CDR3 is 14 residues long. Trimming took off 0 bases at V and 1 base at J, with 7 bases between the two ends. The CDR3 nucleotides read TGCGCCAGCAGCTTGGGACAGCCCCAAGAGACCCAGTACTTC. This gives the protein CASSLGQPQETQYF.